Presented here are 15 T cell receptor beta chains from one specimen sequenced in a study of PD-1 and CTLA-4 blockade in melanoma. TCRdb's copy holds only in-frame clones and misses some; the assay was immunoSEQ multiplex PCR. The sample contains about 29,000 clones, about 89% of which appear only once. Material: CD8+ T cells from peripheral blood, obtained before anti-PD-1 treatment. The receptor set was obtained from a human donor with melanoma.

The chain has TRBV27 and TRBJ1-4, with TRBD1 matching 11 bases. Germline V lookup: CDR1 MNHEY, CDR2 SMNVEV (reference sequence). The V gene end was trimmed by 5 bases and the J gene end by 4 bases; junction bases not matched to a gene: 6. The CDR3 is 16 amino acids. DNA for the CDR3: TGTGCCAGCAGTCCCGGACAGGGGGCCTTTAATGAAAAACTGTTTTTT. Its protein product is CASSPGQGAFNEKLFF.

The chain has TRBV27 and TRBJ2-1, with 8 bases matching TRBD2. Unmatched junction bases numbered 6, after V lost 7 bases and J lost 7 bases. The CDR3 runs to 13 residues. Germline lookup yields CDR1 MNHEY and CDR2 SMNVEV (reference sequence). The CDR3 DNA is TGTGCCAGCAAAAGCGGGAGTGGGAATGAGCAGTTCTTC. Translation gives CASKSGSGNEQFF.

This clone has only one observation. V and J are TRBV7-9 and TRBJ1-4, with D tentatively TRBD1 (6 bases). The CDR3 has 16 residues. Trimming left V 0 bases short and J 6 bases short, with 14 bases between. Germline values: CDR1 SEHNR, CDR2 FQNEAQ (reference sequence). CDR3 bases: TGTGCCAGCAGCTTAGCGCCAACGAGGGGGTATGAAAAACTGTTTTTT. This gives the protein CASSLAPTRGYEKLFF.

The V call is TRBV5-8, the J call TRBJ1-1; 7 bases map to TRBD1. With V trimmed by 9 bases and J by 3 bases, 11 bases remained unmatched. CDR1 is SGHTS, CDR2 YDEGEE, per germline. The CDR3 covers 14 residues. The CDR3 reads CATGGTAGHTEAFF. The CDR3 nucleotides are TGTGCCACAGGAGGGACAGCCGGTCACACTGAAGCTTTCTTT.

DNA for the CDR3: TGTGCCAGTAGTATGGAACGGGATCTCAAGAACACTGAAGCTTTCTTT. The encoded protein is CASSMERDLKNTEAFF. The V call is TRBV19, the J call TRBJ1-1; D gene ambiguous. The germline V gene has CDR1 LNHDA and CDR2 SQIVND (reference sequence). CDR3 length: 16 amino acids. V lost 3 bases, J lost 1 base, and 15 bases lay in between.

V is TRBV2 and J is TRBJ2-2, with 9 bases fitting TRBD1. The germline V gene has CDR1 SNHLY and CDR2 FYNNEI. The trim removed 6 bases at V and 0 bases at J, leaving 8 bases unmatched. The CDR3 has 17 residues. CDR3 loop: CASSLPQGAPNTGELFF. Here the CDR3 DNA reads TGTGCCAGCAGCCTTCCACAGGGGGCCCCGAACACCGGGGAGCTGTTTTTT.

The rearrangement links TRBV28 to TRBJ1-1; unclear D gene. The V gene lost 0 bases and the J gene lost 6 bases, with 2 bases spanning the gap. CDR3 length equals 11 residues. Germline V gene lookup returns CDR1 MDHEN and CDR2 SYDVKM. The CDR3 protein is CASSLWSEAFF. The CDR3 region has the DNA TGTGCCAGCAGTTTATGGTCTGAAGCTTTCTTT.

The V gene is TRBV5-1, the J gene TRBJ2-7, with a weak D call TRBD2 (5 bases). Looked up from germline, CDR1 is SGHRS and CDR2 is YFSETQ. CDR3 length: 16 amino acids. V lost 2 bases, J lost 6 bases, and 21 bases lay in between. The CDR3 loop reads CASSFGLFEGRPEQYF. Here the CDR3 DNA reads TGCGCCAGCAGCTTCGGCCTTTTTGAGGGTCGGCCCGAGCAGTACTTC. Filled out from reference TRBV5-1 and TRBJ2-7, the complete variable domain reads KAGVTQTPRYLIKTRGQQVTLSCSPISGHRSVSWYQQTPGQGLQFLFEYFSETQRNKGNFPGRFSGRQFSNSRSEMNVSTLELGDSALYLCASSFGLFEGRPEQYFGPGTRLTVT.

V is TRBV5-1 and J is TRBJ1-1; D unclear. V lost 0 bases to trimming and J lost 5 bases, with 8 bases between them. CDR1 is SGHRS and CDR2 is YFSETQ in the germline V gene. The CDR3 runs to 13 residues. CDR3 DNA sequence: TGCGCCAGCAGCTTGGGGGGAGGAACTGAAGCTTTCTTT. Translation gives CASSLGGGTEAFF.

The V gene is TRBV30, the J gene TRBJ1-1; no definite D call. Trimming pared 2 bases from V and 5 bases from J, leaving 15 bases between. This CDR3 is built from 14 residues. CDR1 GTSNPN and CDR2 SVGIG come from the germline V gene (reference sequence). This CDR3 is CAWSPRAPGTEAFF. The CDR3 DNA follows: TGTGCCTGGAGTCCTCGAGCGCCCGGAACTGAAGCTTTCTTT. The variable domain in full, completed from reference TRBV30 and TRBJ1-1, reads SQTIHQWPATLVQPVGSPLSLECTVEGTSNPNLYWYRQAAGRGLQLLFYSVGIGQISSEVPQNLSASRPQDRQFILSSKKLLLSDSGFYLCAWSPRAPGTEAFFGQGTRLTVV.

V gene TRBV5-1 combines with J gene TRBJ2-7, with 11 bases matching TRBD1. Losses at the gene ends were 4 bases for V and 0 bases for J; bases not matched to a gene: 3. The CDR3 covers 15 residues. Germline V CDR1 and CDR2: SGHRS, YFSETQ. The CDR3 sequence: CASSGGTGGSYEQYF. The CDR3 bases are TGCGCCAGCAGCGGGGGGACAGGGGGCTCCTACGAGCAGTACTTC.

V is TRBV6-5 and J is TRBJ1-2; no clear D gene. Trimming shortened V by 9 bases and J by 6 bases, and 14 bases separated the two germline ends. The germline V gene has CDR1 MNHEY and CDR2 SVGAGI. The CDR3 length is 12 residues. CDR3: CARTPDRDGYTF. The DNA for the CDR3 is TGTGCCAGAACCCCCGATAGGGATGGCTACACCTTC.

V gene TRBV5-5 combines with J gene TRBJ2-2; 7 bases are a match to TRBD1. Germline CDR1 is SGHKS and CDR2 is YYEKEE (reference sequence). Germline trimming cut 1 base from V and 7 bases from J; bases unmatched to any gene: 7. The CDR3 spans 15 residues. The DNA of the CDR3 is TGTGCCAGCAGCTTGACAGGGGAATACGGCGGGGAGCTGTTTTTT. It encodes CASSLTGEYGGELFF.

The CDR3 loop reads CASSRPTRGTGELFF. The CDR3 DNA sequence: TGTGCCAGCAGTCGTCCAACCCGCGGCACCGGGGAGCTGTTTTTT. The V call is TRBV7-9, the J call TRBJ2-2; D not certain. The CDR3 covers 15 residues. Germline V gene data show CDR1 as SEHNR and CDR2 as FQNEAQ (reference sequence). Trimming stripped 6 bases from V and 4 bases from J, with 15 bases between.

This chain joins TRBV7-9 and TRBJ1-2, with TRBD1 matching over 9 bases. Germline values: CDR1 SEHNR, CDR2 FQNEAQ (reference sequence). The J segment lost 5 bases and the V segment lost 4 bases, leaving 5 bases of the junction unmatched. The CDR3 length is 14 residues. The CDR3 is CASSSGDRAYGYTF. The CDR3 DNA reads TGTGCCAGCAGCTCGGGGGACAGGGCGTATGGCTACACCTTC.